The 23 T cell receptor beta chains reported below all come from one sample, sequenced in a study of T cells in Graves' hyperthyroidism and ophthalmopathy. From RNA transcripts, TCR beta CDR3 regions were amplified. The HTBI primer set was used in a first-round RT-PCR of the TCR CDR3. TCRdb analysed the multiplex PCR reads with MiXCR anew, one entry per CDR3 protein. This table holds 500,000 to 750,000 distinct CDR3 sequences, 11% to 15% found once. Sequenced material: blood. These receptors were collected from a woman in her late teens or twenties with Graves' ophthalmopathy.

This clonotype came up many times. This chain connects TRBV9 to TRBJ2-5; tentatively, D is TRBD2 (5 bases). From germline, CDR1 is SGDLS and CDR2 YYNGEE. V shed 7 bases and J shed 4 bases, with 14 bases lying between them. CDR3 size: 13 residues. The CDR3 DNA follows: TGTGCCAGCCGAGGACTTTCCACAGAGACCCAGTACTTC. Protein sequence: CASRGLSTETQYF.

This clonotype was counted many times. CDR3 amino acids: CASSPWQGDTEAFF. CDR3 bases: TGTGCCAGCAGCCCTTGGCAGGGGGACACTGAAGCTTTCTTT. The chain uses TRBV13 and TRBJ1-1; 7 bases are shared with TRBD1. Looked up from germline, CDR1 is PRHDT and CDR2 is FYEKMQ (reference sequence). The V gene end was trimmed by 5 bases and the J gene end by 3 bases; junction bases not matched to a gene: 6. CDR3 length: 14 residues.

This clonotype was counted a few times. The chain joins TRBV6-1 to TRBJ2-7; 8 nucleotides align to TRBD2. In germline, CDR1 is MNHNS, CDR2 SASEGT. Trimming took 11 bases from V and 3 from J; bases not matched to a gene: 9. The CDR3 extends over 13 amino acids. The CDR3 bases are TGTGCCGGGGCGGGAGGAGATGGCTACGAGCAGTACTTC. This codes for CAGAGGDGYEQYF.

Many counts were recorded for this clonotype. The chain recombines TRBV20-1 with TRBJ2-5; TRBD2 matches at 10 bases. The germline V gene encodes CDR1 DFQATT and CDR2 SNEGSKA (reference sequence). The ends lost 7 bases at V and 2 bases at J; junction bases unmatched: 7. The CDR3 is made up of 14 amino acids. The CDR3 sequence: CSVGGLAVQETQYF. In DNA, the CDR3 is TGCAGTGTGGGAGGACTAGCGGTGCAAGAGACCCAGTACTTC.

The chain employs TRBV5-1 and TRBJ1-5; D uncertain. Between the trimmed V and J ends, which lost 1 base and 2 bases, there was a span of 10 bases. This CDR3 is 15 amino acids long. The V gene's germline CDR1 is SGHRS and CDR2 YFSETQ. Here the CDR3 DNA reads TGCGCCAGCAGCTTGTTGGGTGAAGGCAATCAGCCCCAGCATTTT. Its protein is CASSLLGEGNQPQHF.

Turning to this clonotype: This may come from a read error, since a much larger clone is one base off. CDR3 amino acids: CASSGGTYGYTF. The CDR3, as DNA: TGTGCCAGCAGCGGGGGGACCTATGGCTACACCTTC. The gene calls are TRBV6-2 or TRBV6-3 and TRBJ1-2, with a tentative D call TRBD1 (5 bases). The germline V gene encodes CDR1 MNHEY and CDR2 SVGEGT. There are 12 residues in the CDR3. The V end was cut by 6 bases, the J end by 4 bases, with 9 bases between.

At least ten counts were recorded for this clonotype. The chain couples TRBV28 to TRBJ2-7; D gene ambiguous. This CDR3 is built from 14 residues. Germline lookup yields CDR1 MDHEN and CDR2 SYDVKM. Trimming cost V 1 base and J 3 bases, with 10 bases left between them. The CDR3, as DNA: TGTGCCAGCAGTTTATCTACCCCAAACTACGAGCAGTACTTC. Translated, it gives CASSLSTPNYEQYF.

The chain employs TRBV20-1 and TRBJ2-4; 10 bases align to TRBD2. Trimming at V came to 5 bases and at J to 0 bases, leaving 4 bases not matched to a gene. Per the germline V gene, CDR1 is DFQATT and CDR2 is SNEGSKA (reference sequence). The CDR3 is 15 residues long. The CDR3 sequence is CSARLAGVAKNIQYF. The CDR3 DNA sequence: TGCAGTGCTCGACTAGCGGGTGTAGCCAAAAACATTCAGTACTTC.

The chain links TRBV7-2 to TRBJ1-2, with 8 bases identical to TRBD1. The CDR3 is 14 residues long. V was pared by 4 bases and J by 8 bases, with 9 bases of the junction left unmatched. Germline values: CDR1 SGHTA, CDR2 FQGNSA. CDR3 region: CASSSPDRAEGYTF. The CDR3 nucleotides are TGTGCCAGCAGCTCCCCGGACAGGGCAGAGGGCTACACCTTC.

This clonotype occurred many times. The chain is built from TRBV11-3 and TRBJ2-7; 11 nucleotides line up with TRBD2. The CDR3 has 14 amino acids. The germline gives CDR1 SGHNT, CDR2 YENEEA. V was pared by 6 bases and J by 2 bases, with 3 bases of the junction left unmatched. In DNA form, the CDR3 reads TGTGCCAGCAGAAGTAGCGGGAGGGCCTACGAGCAGTACTTC. The encoded protein is CASRSSGRAYEQYF.

This clonotype was found many times. The chain couples TRBV9 to TRBJ1-1; D not certain. Trimming took 0 bases from V and 1 from J, leaving 13 bases between them. Germline CDR1 SGDLS, CDR2 YYNGEE. The CDR3 is 16 amino acids. In nucleotides, the CDR3 is TGTGCCAGCAGCGTAGGGAGTGTGGGAGAGAACACTGAAGCTTTCTTT. It specifies CASSVGSVGENTEAFF.

Remarks on this clonotype: One base away lies a much larger clone, so this may be a sequencing read error. The chain joins TRBV29-1 to TRBJ1-2, with D unresolved. CDR1 SQVTM and CDR2 ANQGSEA come from the germline V gene. This CDR3 has 13 amino acids. The CDR3, as DNA: TGCAGCGTTGAGAACTCCAAGGCGTATGACTACACCTTC. This codes for CSVENSKAYDYTF.

At least ten counts were recorded for this clonotype. The rearrangement links TRBV12-3 or TRBV12-4 to TRBJ2-1; D may correspond to TRBD1 or TRBD2 (5 bases each). V was shortened by 7 bases and J by 8 bases, with 18 bases between the two germline ends. The CDR3 runs 14 residues. CDR3 amino acids: CASTPGTKMDEQFF. Here the CDR3 DNA reads TGTGCCAGCACCCCCGGGACCAAGATGGATGAGCAGTTCTTC.

This clonotype was recorded at least ten times. This CDR3 reads CASSLALQGIDEQYF. The CDR3 DNA is TGTGCCAGCAGCTTAGCGCTACAGGGTATCGACGAGCAGTACTTC. The chain couples TRBV7-9 to TRBJ2-7; maybe TRBD1 (6 bases). V was trimmed by 0 bases and J by 5 bases, leaving 14 bases between them. The germline V gene encodes CDR1 SEHNR and CDR2 FQNEAQ (reference sequence). CDR3 size: 15 residues.

The V and J genes are TRBV6-5 and TRBJ1-4, with D unclear. The CDR3 length is 13 residues. The germline V gene has CDR1 MNHEY and CDR2 SVGAGI. Deletions cut 2 bases from V and 4 bases from J, with 5 bases between. The CDR3 loop is CASSYEINEKLFF. As DNA, the CDR3 is TGTGCCAGCAGTTACGAGATTAATGAAAAACTGTTTTTT.

This clonotype was seen many times. The gene calls are TRBV9 and TRBJ2-3, with 9 positions matching TRBD2. The CDR3 length is 14 residues. V lost 2 bases and J lost 5; bases outside the gene matches: 3. CDR1 and CDR2 (germline): SGDLS, YYNGEE. For the CDR3, the DNA is TGTGCCAGCAGCGTGCAGACTAGCGGAGATACGCAGTATTTT. It specifies CASSVQTSGDTQYF.

This clonotype was seen a handful of times. The chain employs TRBV10-2 and TRBJ2-5, with 7 bases identical to TRBD1. V gave up 6 bases and J gave up 0 bases; unmatched junction bases: 10. Germline lookup yields CDR1 WSHSY and CDR2 SAAADI. CDR3 length equals 16 residues. CDR3 DNA sequence: TGCGCCAGCAGGGAGGCAGGGGGTGAGGACCAAGAGACCCAGTACTTC. Protein: CASREAGGEDQETQYF.

V usage is TRBV5-1 and J usage is TRBJ2-2; TRBD1 matches 9 bases. Trimming took 0 bases from V and 6 from J; bases not matched to a gene: 12. CDR3 length: 18 amino acids. Germline CDR1 is SGHRS and CDR2 is YFSETQ. The CDR3 region has the DNA TGCGCCAGCAGCTTGGTCCCCCGGGACAGGGAGTTCGCCGGGGAGCTGTTTTTT. This sequence encodes CASSLVPRDREFAGELFF.

This clonotype came up many times. The chain is built from TRBV12-3 or TRBV12-4 and TRBJ2-1; possibly TRBD1 for D (6 bases). V was cut by 5 bases and J by 2 bases, with 13 bases left in between. This CDR3 contains 15 residues. The CDR3 DNA is TGTGCCAGCAGTGCGACCAACAGGGCCTACAATGAGCAGTTCTTC. This gives the protein CASSATNRAYNEQFF.

This clonotype has ten or more counts. CDR3 sequence reads: CASKRTEYEQYF. CDR3 DNA: TGTGCCAGCAAGAGGACAGAGTACGAGCAGTACTTC. The chain couples TRBV6-1 to TRBJ2-7; D perhaps matches TRBD1 (6 bases). Germline V lookup: CDR1 MNHNS, CDR2 SASEGT. V was shortened by 7 bases and J by 4 bases, with 11 bases between the two germline ends. There are 12 residues in the CDR3.

This clonotype has a count of ten or more. J is TRBJ1-2 and V is TRBV30, with no clear D. Germline lookup yields CDR1 GTSNPN and CDR2 SVGIG (reference sequence). The CDR3 consists of 10 residues. Between the trimmed V and J ends, which lost 5 bases and 3 bases, there was a span of 4 bases. In DNA, the CDR3 is TGTGCCTGGGGATACTATGGCTACACCTTC. Its protein product is CAWGYYGYTF.

Details on this clonotype: A single base separates this from a much larger clone, so it may be a read error. The chain recombines TRBV9 with TRBJ2-1; 14 bases agree with TRBD2. The germline CDR1 and CDR2 sequences are SGDLS and YYNGEE. The V segment lost 3 bases and the J segment 12 bases; nucleotides outside the gene matches: 8. The CDR3 sequence is 15 residues long. CDR3 nucleotides: TGTGCCAGCAGCGGGGGACTAGCGGGAGCAGATGGGCAGTTCTTC. Translated, it gives CASSGGLAGADGQFF.

There are a few counts of this clonotype. Mismatch with germline at one junction end may stem from a read error. The chain employs TRBV20-1 and TRBJ2-7, with 8 positions matching TRBD2. The CDR3 spans 14 residues. CDR1 and CDR2 from the germline V gene are DFQATT and SNEGSKA (reference sequence). CDR3 sequence: CSAPVRGGSYERYF. CDR3 bases: TGCAGTGCTCCGGTCCGGGGGGGGTCGTACGAGCGGTACTTC.